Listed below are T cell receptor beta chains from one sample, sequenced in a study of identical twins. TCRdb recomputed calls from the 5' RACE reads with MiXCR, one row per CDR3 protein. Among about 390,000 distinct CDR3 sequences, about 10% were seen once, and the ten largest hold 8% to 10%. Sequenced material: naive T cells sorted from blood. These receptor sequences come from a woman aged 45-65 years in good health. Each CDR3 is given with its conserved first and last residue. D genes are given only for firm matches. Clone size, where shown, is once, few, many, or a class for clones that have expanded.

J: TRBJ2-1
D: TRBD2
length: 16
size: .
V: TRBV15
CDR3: CATSRDPAGVYHEQFF
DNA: TGTGCCACCAGCAGAGACCCAGCGGGAGTATACCATGAGCAGTTCTTC

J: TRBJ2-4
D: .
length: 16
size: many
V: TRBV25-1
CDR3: CASSESGALAKNIQYF
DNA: TGTGCCAGCAGTGAATCGGGAGCTCTAGCCAAAAACATTCAGTACTTC

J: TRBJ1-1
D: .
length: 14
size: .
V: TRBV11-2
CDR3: CASSQRGMNTEAFF
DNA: TGTGCCAGCAGCCAAAGGGGGATGAACACTGAAGCTTTCTTT

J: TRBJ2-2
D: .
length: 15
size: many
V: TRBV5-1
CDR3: CASSSVRGYTGELFF
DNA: TGCGCCAGCAGCTCTGTTCGGGGGTACACCGGGGAGCTGTTTTTT

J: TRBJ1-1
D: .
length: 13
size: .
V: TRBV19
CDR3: CASSIDGDTEAFF
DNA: TGTGCCAGTAGTATAGATGGGGACACTGAAGCTTTCTTT

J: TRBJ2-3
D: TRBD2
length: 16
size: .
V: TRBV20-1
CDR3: CSASRPSGRGTDTQYF
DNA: TGCAGTGCTAGTAGGCCTAGCGGGAGGGGCACAGATACGCAGTATTTT

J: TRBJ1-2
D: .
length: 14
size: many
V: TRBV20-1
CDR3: CSATPRGWNYGYTF
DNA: TGCAGTGCTACACCCAGGGGATGGAACTATGGCTACACCTTC

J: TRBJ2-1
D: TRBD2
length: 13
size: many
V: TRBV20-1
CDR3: CSARPGGYNEQFF
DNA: TGCAGTGCTAGGCCGGGAGGGTACAATGAGCAGTTCTTC

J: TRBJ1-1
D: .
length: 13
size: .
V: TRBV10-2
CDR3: CASSDLGRAEAFF
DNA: TGCGCCAGCAGCGACCTAGGCCGCGCTGAAGCTTTCTTT

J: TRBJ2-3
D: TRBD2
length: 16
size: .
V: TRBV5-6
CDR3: CASSLRLAGKSDTQYF
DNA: TGTGCCAGCAGCCTCCGACTAGCGGGAAAGAGTGATACGCAGTATTTT

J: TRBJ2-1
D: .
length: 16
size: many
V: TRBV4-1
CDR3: CASSPEGGPNYNEQFF
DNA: TGCGCCAGCAGCCCCGAGGGAGGACCCAACTACAATGAGCAGTTCTTC

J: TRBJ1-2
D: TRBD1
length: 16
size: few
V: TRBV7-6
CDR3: CASSSVSGQGALGYTF
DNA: TGTGCCAGCAGCTCGGTATCGGGACAGGGGGCACTTGGCTACACCTTC

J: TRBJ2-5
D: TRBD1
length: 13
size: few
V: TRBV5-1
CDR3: CASGDSVEETQYF
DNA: TGCGCCAGCGGGGACAGCGTAGAAGAGACCCAGTACTTC

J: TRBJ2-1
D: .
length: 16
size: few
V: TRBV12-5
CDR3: CASGFQVGDTYNEQFF
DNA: TGTGCTAGTGGTTTTCAGGTCGGGGATACCTACAATGAGCAGTTCTTC

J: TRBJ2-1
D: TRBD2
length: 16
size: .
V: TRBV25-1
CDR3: CASSPLIAGGGGEQFF
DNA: TGTGCCAGCAGTCCCTTGATCGCGGGAGGCGGAGGTGAGCAGTTCTTC

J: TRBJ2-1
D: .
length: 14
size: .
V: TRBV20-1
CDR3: CSARAQQGTNEQFF
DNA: TGCAGTGCTAGAGCCCAGCAGGGGACTAATGAGCAGTTCTTC

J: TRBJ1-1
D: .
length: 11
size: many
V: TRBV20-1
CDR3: CSASENTEAFF
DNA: TGCAGTGCTAGCGAGAACACTGAAGCTTTCTTT

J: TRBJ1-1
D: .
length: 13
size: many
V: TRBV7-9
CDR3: CASSLIRSFEAFF
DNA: TGTGCCAGCAGCCTTATAAGGAGCTTTGAAGCTTTCTTT

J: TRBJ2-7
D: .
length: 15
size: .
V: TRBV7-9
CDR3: CASSPSAGLPYEQYF
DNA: TGTGCCAGCAGCCCCTCAGCTGGGTTACCCTACGAGCAGTACTTC

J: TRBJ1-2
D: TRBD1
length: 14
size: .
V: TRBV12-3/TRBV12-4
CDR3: CASSSGQGYGGYTF
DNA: TGTGCCAGCAGCTCGGGACAGGGATATGGTGGCTACACCTTC

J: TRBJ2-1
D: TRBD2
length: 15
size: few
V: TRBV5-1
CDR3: CASSLEGGSTNEQFF
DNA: TGCGCCAGCAGCTTGGAGGGCGGGAGCACAAATGAGCAGTTCTTC

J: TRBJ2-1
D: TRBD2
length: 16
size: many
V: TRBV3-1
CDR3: CASSQSLGGVYNEQFF
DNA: TGTGCCAGCAGCCAATCGTTGGGAGGGGTCTACAATGAGCAGTTCTTC

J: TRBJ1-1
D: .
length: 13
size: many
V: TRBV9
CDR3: CASSVAGNFEAFF
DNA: TGTGCCAGCAGCGTAGCAGGTAATTTCGAAGCTTTCTTT

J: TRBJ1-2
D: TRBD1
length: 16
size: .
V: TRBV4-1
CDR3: CASSLGQGLINYGYTF
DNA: TGCGCCAGCAGCCTCGGACAGGGGTTGATCAACTATGGCTACACCTTC

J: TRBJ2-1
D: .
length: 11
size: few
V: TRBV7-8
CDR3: CLGLADNEQFF
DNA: TGTTTGGGACTGGCCGACAATGAGCAGTTCTTC

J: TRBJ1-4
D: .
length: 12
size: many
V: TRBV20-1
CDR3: CSALNPDEKLFF
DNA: TGCAGTGCCCTAAACCCTGATGAAAAACTGTTTTTT

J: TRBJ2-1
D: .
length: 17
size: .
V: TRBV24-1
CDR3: CATSDKRGGLSYNEQFF
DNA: TGTGCCACCAGTGATAAACGTGGGGGTCTATCCTACAATGAGCAGTTCTTC